This TCR beta chain was obtained from a study of cytomegalovirus exposure and HLA in healthy donors (dated by TCRdb to about 2017). Regarding the research as a whole: In an earlier analysis of approximately 640 of the donors, less than 350 Gb of sequence data and 90 million to 120 million unique TCR beta sequences from about 190 million T cells were reported. A later analysis re-examined previously published TCR beta repertoires from about 700 donors and added high-resolution HLA genotyping to investigate patterns of TCR occurrence. The study combined high-throughput TCR immunosequencing, statistical association of individual TCRs with disease status, and machine learning to predict cytomegalovirus infection status. Roughly 300 gigabases of sequencing data and approximately 93 million unique TCR sequences were included in an early release covering 550 to 650 HLA-typed donors. Among around 400 genotyped donors of the cohort, an average of approximately 220,000 unique TCR beta nucleotide sequences was sequenced per donor, of which approximately 19% were non-productive. Because of strong linkage in the cohort, roughly five DR-DQ haplotypes were treated as single units for association and clustering. In an earlier analysis of roughly 600 of the donors, high-throughput TCR beta sequencing was used to judge whether each TCR beta V gene segment behaved as functional or pseudogenic. Among the approximately 430 genotyped donors, approximately 82% belonged to the genetic ancestry cluster associated with self-reported Caucasian donors. Typing coverage differed by locus: A, B, C, DRB1 and DQB1 were typed in about 629-640 donors, DQA1 in about 550, DPA1 in approximately 600, and DPB1 in 450 to 480. The study profiled the T cell repertoires of fewer than 850 subjects by immunosequencing and related them to cytomegalovirus serostatus. The later analysis used no new phenotypic data to find candidate immune exposures, relying instead on TCR beta sequences and their occurrence across donors. Donor age, sex, ethnicity and CMV serostatus were collected together with the repertoire data. The aim of the study was to test whether cataloging public T cell receptors could identify signatures of past pathogen exposure. Both class I and class II loci were covered by HLA typing, at four-digit resolution. All discovery cohort repertoires had been generated on a single sequencing platform. A later genetic analysis took genome-wide SNP genotypes for about three fifths of the 666 donors and used that subset as a discovery cohort. In addition to the first cohort of 666 subjects, a separate validation cohort of 120 different subjects was used.

The germline V gene (reference sequence) specifies SGHNT as CDR1 and YYREEE as CDR2. The cysteine opens and the phenylalanine closes a CDR3 of 16 amino acids. The kept DNA is CDR3 alone, 48 bases in frame from the first base. Trimming removed 4 bases from V and 7 bases from J; the gene matches leave 9 bases unexplained. Library generation was performed with the immunoSEQ multiplex PCR assay. For the multiplex PCR, a mixture combining 60 forward primers for TCR Vbeta segments and 13 reverse primers for TCR Jbeta segments was used. The CDR3 region of rearranged TCR beta genes was amplified from genomic DNA with a multiplex PCR assay. The amplified TCR beta libraries were sequenced on the Illumina HiSeq System as 87-base-pair reads. The published analysis was carried out like this. Across the 670 or so repertoires, a later analysis counted some 80 million unique TCR beta chains, roughly 11 million of which were shared by at least two donors. To remove PCR and sequencing errors, raw reads were error-corrected and collapsed into unique sequences using a nearest-neighbor algorithm that merged closely related sequences. To assign V, D and J gene segments, CDR3 sequences were aligned to IMGT reference sequences. For a sequence to be retained, a match of at least six nucleotides was required to both a V gene segment and a J gene segment. A rearrangement counted as productive if the CDR3 had no stop codons and remained in frame with V and J, and every other rearrangement counted as non-productive. Following IMGT convention, CDR3 was defined as the stretch from the second conserved V-encoded cysteine up to the conserved J-encoded phenylalanine. The earlier analysis of some 550 of the donors excluded any sequence lacking an unambiguous match to a single V gene segment. In an earlier analysis of approximately 500 of the donors, a V segment was called functional when productive rearrangements were above 56.7%, and segregating when the standard deviation between donors exceeded 5%. To diagnose cytomegalovirus status from the catalog of TCR beta chain sequences, a statistical classification framework was built. V and J gene assignment, in a later analysis, came from comparing TCR nucleotide sequences with IMGT/GENE-DB human TR gene sequences. A later analysis assigned CDR3 sequences and most-parsimonious VDJ recombination scenarios with the TCRdist pipeline. In a later analysis, each TCR beta chain was defined by its CDR3 amino acid sequence together with its V-gene family, and reads lacking a unique V-gene family were excluded. In a later analysis, nearly 600 highly shared, low-generation-probability nucleotide sequences were removed to address suspected cross-contamination and a sequencing artifact. In a later analysis, a clonal expansion index was calculated for each public chain from normalized within-repertoire ranks of inferred template counts. A later analysis computed generation probabilities with a VDJ recombination model fitted to out-of-frame rearrangements, and checked the results against IGoR. A later analysis scored TCR-TCR, TCR-HLA and TCR-CMV co-occurrence with hypergeometric tests, applying a repertoire-size bias correction to TCR pairs. To estimate false discovery rates, a later analysis permuted the HLA or CMV assignments 20 times. A later analysis grouped co-occurring TCRs with DBSCAN, adding TCRdist sequence similarity when clustering within HLA-allele-positive subsets. For co-occurrence clustering, repertoires with fewer than 30,000 or more than 120,000 public chains were excluded, along with several repertoires with anomalous nucleotide sharing. TCRdb re-hosts the immuneACCESS table, in-frame sequences only. Its copies lack some clones; in the studies checked, an unresolved V gene accounts for under half of them, and the cause for the rest is not known. The V and J calls and clone size were taken over from that table, and D and trimming were inferred from the DNA. The sample's table lists a count of about 140,000 clones. Of the sample, under 2.5% falls within the top ten clones.

In the case of this clone: The antigen it binds to is not known.

Summary of the overall study and its limitations: When HLA alleles, especially DR and DQ, strongly co-occurred, TCR associations were difficult to assign to individual alleles. Some IMGT-functional V segments, including TRBV6-2 and TRBV6-3, could not be distinguished by the 87-base-pair reads and were therefore excluded. The presence/absence analyses assumed that sequencing depth was roughly uniform across donors, and that assumption may not be true. In a later analysis, TCR association rates were found to vary across HLA loci, with the most associated TCRs seen for DRB1 alleles and the fewest for HLA-C alleles. A further reported finding was that TCR beta sequences accurately predicted the HLA-A and HLA-B alleles for most subjects in the first cohort. The authors suggested that the approach could potentially be extended to other disease states and immunological phenotypes. Broadly in line with IMGT annotations, most TCR beta V segments showed up in productive rearrangements about 87% or about 30% of the time in an earlier analysis of several hundred of the donors. The classifier was reported to diagnose cytomegalovirus status with high specificity and sensitivity in both the original and validation cohorts. Specific HLA alleles were associated with 15,000 to 20,000 TCR beta sequences at a false discovery rate of 0.05 in a later analysis. A later analysis found that most CMV-associated TCR beta chains appeared HLA-restricted, with HLA associations seemingly driven largely by CMV exposure. Several of the top co-occurrence clusters appeared to be linked to parvovirus B19, influenza, CMV and Epstein-Barr virus, according to a later analysis. Linkage disequilibrium might explain the correlated functional status among segregating V segments, but an unknown experimental factor could not be ruled out. In this cohort, only TCR beta chains were sequenced, and detectable features were limited by the absence of alpha or paired-chain data. A few of the identified cytomegalovirus-associated TCR beta chains were confirmed in vitro to be specific for cytomegalovirus antigens. A group of highly shared sequence variants was considered likely to be a technical artifact of the sequencing pipeline. According to a later genetic analysis, donors in an Asian-associated ancestry cluster had fewer N-insertions in productive TCRs than the approximately 650-donor mean. V-gene and J-gene trimming of TCR beta chains was associated with a missense DCLRE1C variant in a later genetic analysis, and the association was replicated in an independent cohort. The study listed 150 to 200 TCR beta chains as associated with cytomegalovirus. A later analysis found that HLA-associated TCR beta chains were more clonally expanded and had lower generation probabilities than equally common non-associated chains. Across donors, most TCR sequences were observed very rarely, whereas some public TCRs were present in many individuals. Because some donors lacked HLA typing at each locus, the association tests relied only on the typed subset. Because counts were too low, seventeen rarely observed V segments, including chromosome 9 orphons, were left out of the earlier analysis of 500 to 750 of the donors. Immune exposure information for the cohort was limited to CMV serostatus.

The cohort comprised several hundred healthy bone marrow donors. Cohort members were all nominally healthy when sampled, although unrecorded immune exposures were likely present. The donor was CMV seronegative and was included in the group of several hundred seronegative cohort members. A peripheral blood sample was provided by each donor, and peripheral blood mononuclear cells were used for TCR beta sequencing. Genomic DNA extraction from the blood cell samples was performed with the Qiagen DNeasy Blood Extraction Kit. The specimen was PBMCs. The source is a woman aged 18-29 years in good health and CMV-seronegative. The chain couples TRBV5-4 to TRBJ1-4; 11 nucleotides in the junction match TRBD1. Here is the DNA: TGTGCCAGCAGCGCGGGACAGGGGGTGCGATTTGAAAAACTGTTTTTT. The translation is CASSAGQGVRFEKLFF.